This TCR beta chain emerged from a study of OX40 agonist ivuxolimab in advanced cancers. In the study overall: Eligibility admitted prior anti-PD-1, anti-PD-L1 or anti-CTLA-4 therapy; approximately 40% had some. Three partial responders included one hepatocellular carcinoma patient and two cutaneous melanoma patients.

Study-wide results and caveats: Expanded clones were, on average, more numerous in CD8+ T cells than in CD4+.

TCRdb's copy holds only in-frame clones and misses some; the assay was immunoSEQ multiplex PCR. The table records some 57,000 clones, approximately 84% of them present only once. Blood sampling took place at baseline, cycle 4 day 1, and cycle 7 day 1. In the case of this clone: As yet, its antigen is unknown.

The sequencing used CD4+ or CD8+ T cells sorted from blood, collected in a trial of the OX40 agonist ivuxolimab. This clonotype was obtained from an adult with an advanced solid tumor such as melanoma, head and neck, liver or kidney cancer.

CDR3 protein: CASRFGGTETQYF. The CDR3 bases are TGTGCCAGTAGGTTTGGGGGCACAGAGACCCAGTACTTC. This sequence joins TRBV19 and TRBJ2-5; maybe TRBD1 (6 bases). Looked up from germline, CDR1 is LNHDA and CDR2 is SQIVND (reference sequence). V dropped 6 bases and J dropped 4 bases, with 12 bases sitting between them. The CDR3 is 13 amino acids.